The 24 T cell receptor beta chains listed next were all sequenced from one sample in a study of T-cell memory formation after mild COVID-19. Via MiXCR, TCRdb re-called the 5' RACE reads, giving one row per CDR3 protein. This sample yields almost 350,000 distinct CDR3 sequences, of which 20% to 25% are seen a single time; 21% belongs to the top ten. Sequenced material: PBMCs or a T cell subset sorted from them (not recorded which). The receptors originated from a man between 18 and 35 years old who had mild COVID-19 (a few samples of this study predate the infection). Cell type and time point are not known.

The chain employs TRBV20-1 and TRBJ2-2; D assignment may be TRBD1 or TRBD2 (6 bases each). Trimming pared 1 base from V and 5 bases from J, leaving 14 bases between. This CDR3 is built from 15 residues. Germline CDR1 and CDR2: DFQATT and SNEGSKA (reference sequence). The CDR3 reads CSARVGGPGTGELFF. The CDR3 DNA sequence: TGCAGTGCTAGAGTTGGGGGGCCGGGGACCGGGGAGCTGTTTTTT.

This clonotype was recorded only once. The genes are TRBV2 and TRBJ2-2, with 10 bases that match TRBD2. From germline, CDR1 is SNHLY and CDR2 FYNNEI. This CDR3 spans 15 amino acids. The junction had 2 bases not matched to a gene; V was cut back by 3 bases and J by 4 bases. CDR3 DNA: TGTGCCAGCAGTGACCCTAGCGGGAGCACCGGGGAGCTGTTTTTT. This gives the protein CASSDPSGSTGELFF.

This clonotype was counted at least ten times. This sequence joins TRBV7-9 and TRBJ2-3, with a possible D match to TRBD2 (5 bases). The V gene lost 3 bases and the J gene lost 0 bases, with 10 bases spanning the gap. Per the germline V gene, CDR1 is SEHNR and CDR2 is FQNEAQ (reference sequence). The CDR3 totals 15 residues. CDR3: CASSFLGGSTDTQYF. Written as DNA, the CDR3 is TGTGCCAGCAGCTTCCTGGGCGGGAGCACAGATACGCAGTATTTT.

This clonotype has only a few counts. The CDR3 coding sequence is TGTGCCAGCCTACAGGGCACCGGGGAGCTGTTTTTT. This codes for CASLQGTGELFF. The chain employs TRBV7-9 and TRBJ2-2, with D possibly being TRBD1 (6 bases). CDR1 is SEHNR and CDR2 is FQNEAQ in the germline V gene (reference sequence). This CDR3 has 12 residues. V gave up 8 bases and J gave up 4 bases, with 8 bases separating them.

This clonotype was picked up a small number of times. The chain uses TRBV4-2 and TRBJ2-1, with D tentatively TRBD2 (6 bases). V lost 0 bases to trimming and J lost 0 bases, with 9 bases between them. Germline lookup yields CDR1 LGHNA and CDR2 YNFKEQ. CDR3 length equals 16 residues. The CDR3 DNA is TGTGCCAGCAGCCAAGACCTCGGGAGCTCCTACAATGAGCAGTTCTTC. Translating it yields CASSQDLGSSYNEQFF.

In DNA form, the CDR3 reads TGTGCCAGCAGCGCCGGGACAAGCGAGCAGTACGTC. It translates to CASSAGTSEQYV. The chain has TRBV7-9 and TRBJ2-7, with D possibly TRBD1 on 6 matching bases. With 5 bases removed from V and 6 bases from J, the gap between germline ends came to 11 bases. This CDR3 region has 12 residues. Germline V gene data show CDR1 as SEHNR and CDR2 as FQNEAQ (reference sequence).

The chain couples TRBV12-3 or TRBV12-4 to TRBJ2-3; 14 bases agree with TRBD2. With V trimmed by 6 bases and J by 5 bases, 7 bases remained unmatched. CDR3 length equals 16 residues. The CDR3 sequence: CASRSTSGGAGDTQYF. The CDR3, as DNA: TGTGCCAGCAGATCGACTAGCGGGGGGGCTGGAGATACGCAGTATTTT.

This clonotype was observed a few times. The chain uses TRBV27 and TRBJ1-6; 11 bases align to TRBD1. The CDR3 sequence is 14 residues long. Trimming removed 5 bases from V and 14 bases from J; junction bases left unmatched: 8. CDR1 is MNHEY, CDR2 SMNVEV, per germline (reference sequence). Here the CDR3 DNA reads TGTGCCAGCAGTCCCCTGCGGGACAGGGGGACCCTCCACTTT. Protein sequence: CASSPLRDRGTLHF.

This rearrangement joins TRBV5-1 to TRBJ2-1; TRBD1 agrees at 9 bases. V gave up 1 base and J gave up 7 bases; unmatched junction bases: 6. Germline values: CDR1 SGHRS, CDR2 YFSETQ. CDR3 length equals 15 residues. The CDR3: CASSLSATGGNEQFF. DNA for the CDR3: TGCGCCAGCAGCTTGTCGGCGACAGGGGGTAATGAGCAGTTCTTC. Supplemented by reference TRBV5-1 and TRBJ2-1, the full variable domain reads KAGVTQTPRYLIKTRGQQVTLSCSPISGHRSVSWYQQTPGQGLQFLFEYFSETQRNKGNFPGRFSGRQFSNSRSEMNVSTLELGDSALYLCASSLSATGGNEQFFGPGTRLTVL.

This clonotype turned up a few times. The V gene is TRBV29-1, the J gene TRBJ1-3, with D unresolved. This CDR3 contains 14 residues. V shed 1 base and J shed 6 bases, with 13 bases lying between them. Per germline, CDR1 SQVTM and CDR2 ANQGSEA. DNA for the CDR3: TGCAGCGTTGAAGGGCTACAGCACGTAAACACCATATATTTT. Encoded protein: CSVEGLQHVNTIYF.

This clonotype has a handful of counts. J is TRBJ2-2 and V is TRBV12-3 or TRBV12-4; D tentatively fits TRBD1 or TRBD2 (5 bases each). V was shortened by 9 bases and J by 7 bases, with 18 bases between the two germline ends. The CDR3 length is 14 residues. The CDR3 protein is CASARGGSVGELFF. Written as DNA, the CDR3 is TGTGCCAGTGCTCGTGGGGGATCGGTCGGGGAGCTGTTTTTT.

This clonotype was observed a few times. The DNA for the CDR3 is TGTGCCAGCAGCGACATAGGTCAGCCCCAGCATTTT. Translating it yields CASSDIGQPQHF. This rearrangement joins TRBV4-2 to TRBJ1-5; no clear D gene. Trimming stripped 5 bases from V and 6 bases from J, with 8 bases between. Germline V CDR1 and CDR2: LGHNA, YNFKEQ. The CDR3 spans 12 residues.

The V gene is TRBV12-3 or TRBV12-4, the J gene TRBJ2-1; D is tentatively TRBD1 or TRBD2 (5 bases each). Deletions cut 8 bases from V and 10 bases from J, with 24 bases between. The CDR3 is made up of 15 amino acids. The CDR3 reads CASRGASGFVAEQFF. CDR3 coding DNA: TGTGCCAGCCGAGGGGCCAGCGGCTTCGTGGCGGAGCAGTTCTTC.

This chain joins TRBV5-6 and TRBJ1-5; D perhaps matches TRBD1 (6 bases). The germline gives CDR1 SGHDT, CDR2 YYEEEE. CDR3 length equals 16 residues. V lost 3 bases and J 9 bases, leaving 22 bases between the germline ends. The CDR3 region has the DNA TGTGCCAGCAGCTCCCGTCTTGGGGGCCGGGGATCGCCCCAGCATTTT. Encoded protein: CASSSRLGGRGSPQHF.

This clonotype was recorded a few times. The chain links TRBV6-2 or TRBV6-3 to TRBJ2-1; no definite D call. This CDR3 comprises 15 residues. Per germline, CDR1 MNHEY and CDR2 SVGEGT. Trimming pared 2 bases from V and 4 bases from J, leaving 12 bases between. CDR3 bases: TGTGCCAGCAGTTACACGGATCTGGCGTACAATGAGCAGTTCTTC. Its translation: CASSYTDLAYNEQFF.

This chain joins TRBV12-3 or TRBV12-4 and TRBJ1-1; D is undetermined. V lost 2 bases and J 3 bases, leaving 16 bases between the germline ends. This CDR3 region has 16 residues. The CDR3 DNA reads as TGTGCCAGCAGTTTACTCGCGGGAATTTTGGACACTGAAGCTTTCTTT. The encoded protein is CASSLLAGILDTEAFF.

This clonotype was counted many times. This chain uses TRBV19 with TRBJ1-1; no clear D gene. CDR3 length: 13 residues. Deletions cut 5 bases from V and 1 base from J, with 8 bases between. Looked up from germline, CDR1 is LNHDA and CDR2 is SQIVND (reference sequence). CDR3 coding DNA: TGTGCCAGTAGTTGGGTGGCGAACACTGAAGCTTTCTTT. The encoded protein is CASSWVANTEAFF. The full variable domain, completed using reference TRBV19 and TRBJ1-1, is DGGITQSPKYLFRKEGQNVTLSCEQNLNHDAMYWYRQDPGQGLRLIYYSQIVNDFQKGDIAEGYSVSREKKESFPLTVTSAQKNPTAFYLCASSWVANTEAFFGQGTRLTVV.

The V and J genes are TRBV6-5 and TRBJ2-5; 10 bases are a match to TRBD1. Trimming took 5 bases from V and 3 from J; bases not matched to a gene: 6. Germline CDR1 is MNHEY and CDR2 is SVGAGI. This CDR3 comprises 15 residues. For the CDR3, the DNA is TGTGCCAGCAGTGATCCGGGACAGGGGAAAGAGACCCAGTACTTC. It codes for CASSDPGQGKETQYF.

CDR3 sequence (DNA): TGTGCCAGCTCACCCAACCGGGATGATGGCTACACCTTC. Translating it yields CASSPNRDDGYTF. The chain has TRBV18 and TRBJ1-2; D not resolved. The V gene lost 3 bases and the J gene lost 6 bases, with 11 bases spanning the gap. This CDR3 region has 13 residues. Germline values: CDR1 KGHSH, CDR2 LQKENI. Combining the CDR3 with reference TRBV18 and TRBJ1-2 gives the whole variable domain NAGVMQNPRHLVRRRGQEARLRCSPMKGHSHVYWYRQLPEEGLKFMVYLQKENIIDESGMPKERFSAEFPKEGPSILRIQQVVRGDSAAYFCASSPNRDDGYTFGSGTRLTVV.

This clonotype has more than one count but fewer than ten. The chain recombines TRBV5-1 with TRBJ2-3; 8 bases align to TRBD2. CDR1 is SGHRS, CDR2 YFSETQ, per germline. This CDR3 is built from 15 residues. The junction had 6 bases not matched to a gene; V was cut back by 4 bases and J by 2 bases. CDR3 region: CASSTGLAPTDTQYF. The CDR3 bases are TGCGCCAGCAGCACCGGACTAGCTCCCACAGATACGCAGTATTTT. Drawing the rest from reference TRBV5-1 and TRBJ2-3, the complete variable domain is KAGVTQTPRYLIKTRGQQVTLSCSPISGHRSVSWYQQTPGQGLQFLFEYFSETQRNKGNFPGRFSGRQFSNSRSEMNVSTLELGDSALYLCASSTGLAPTDTQYFGPGTRLTVL.

This clonotype was recorded many times. The genes are TRBV12-3 or TRBV12-4 and TRBJ1-4; TRBD1 agrees at 9 bases. The CDR3 has 15 amino acids. The V and J ends lost 4 bases and 7 bases, in that order; junction bases with no gene match: 7. CDR3: CASSSGTGLSEKLFF. The CDR3 coding sequence is TGTGCCAGCAGTTCCGGGACAGGGTTGAGTGAAAAACTGTTTTTT.

The V and J genes are TRBV5-1 and TRBJ1-2; unclear D gene. This CDR3 comprises 16 residues. Germline CDR1 reads SGHRS; CDR2 reads YFSETQ. Trimming stripped 0 bases from V and 8 bases from J, with 20 bases between. In nucleotides, the CDR3 is TGCGCCAGCAGCTTGGCCGCCAGGCCCGGCTTTCGGGGCTACACCTTC. This encodes CASSLAARPGFRGYTF.

This clonotype was picked up a small number of times. The rearrangement links TRBV5-1 to TRBJ2-1; D is undetermined. V shed 3 bases and J shed 0 bases, with 13 bases lying between them. The CDR3 is made up of 16 amino acids. Germline V CDR1 and CDR2: SGHRS, YFSETQ. The CDR3 sequence is CASSWRLLRSYNEQFF. CDR3 DNA sequence: TGCGCCAGCAGCTGGAGACTTCTCCGCTCCTACAATGAGCAGTTCTTC. The variable domain in full, with the rest retrieved from reference TRBV5-1 and TRBJ2-1, is KAGVTQTPRYLIKTRGQQVTLSCSPISGHRSVSWYQQTPGQGLQFLFEYFSETQRNKGNFPGRFSGRQFSNSRSEMNVSTLELGDSALYLCASSWRLLRSYNEQFFGPGTRLTVL.

The chain couples TRBV4-2 to TRBJ1-2; D is unclear. With 0 bases removed from V and 14 bases from J, the gap between germline ends came to 13 bases. The CDR3 covers 12 residues. Germline CDR1 reads LGHNA; CDR2 reads YNFKEQ. In nucleotides, the CDR3 is TGTGCCAGCAGCCAAGATAGGTTGGCGTCTACCTTC. This gives the protein CASSQDRLASTF.